The 3 T cell receptor beta chains listed next were all sequenced from one sample in a study of response to subunit inactivated influenza vaccine. TCRdb re-called the RT-PCR reads through MiXCR, storing one row per CDR3 protein. The repertoire has around 480,000 distinct CDR3 sequences, about a tenth of them found once; the top ten carry roughly 12%. The source material was PBMCs from blood, sampled about 6 weeks after vaccination. The source is a man between 45 and 60 years old who received an inactivated influenza vaccine.

This clonotype was seen more than once but under ten times. The V gene is TRBV7-2, the J gene TRBJ1-2; D gene unclear. The CDR3 sequence is 13 residues long. Between the trimmed V and J ends, which lost 7 bases and 1 base, there was a span of 10 bases. The germline V gene has CDR1 SGHTA and CDR2 FQGNSA. This CDR3 is CASTVNLNYGYTF. The CDR3 DNA follows: TGTGCCAGCACCGTTAACCTTAACTATGGCTACACCTTC.

This clonotype has just a few counts. The rearrangement joins TRBV7-9 to TRBJ2-3; TRBD1 matches at 7 bases. Germline CDR1 SEHNR, CDR2 FQNEAQ (reference sequence). The CDR3 consists of 14 residues. The CDR3 DNA reads as TGTGCTGGGGTAGGGGGCCCAGGTTCAGATACGCAGTATTTT. It is translated as CAGVGGPGSDTQYF.

For this clonotype: This may be a read error: a much more frequent sequence differs by one nucleotide. J is TRBJ2-7 and V is TRBV29-1, with TRBD1 matching over 7 bases. The germline CDR1 and CDR2 sequences are SQVTM and ANQGSEA. The CDR3 has 13 residues. CDR3 sequence reads: CSARQGEVNEQCF. Here the CDR3 DNA reads TGCAGCGCGCGACAGGGTGAGGTTAACGAGCAGTGCTTC.